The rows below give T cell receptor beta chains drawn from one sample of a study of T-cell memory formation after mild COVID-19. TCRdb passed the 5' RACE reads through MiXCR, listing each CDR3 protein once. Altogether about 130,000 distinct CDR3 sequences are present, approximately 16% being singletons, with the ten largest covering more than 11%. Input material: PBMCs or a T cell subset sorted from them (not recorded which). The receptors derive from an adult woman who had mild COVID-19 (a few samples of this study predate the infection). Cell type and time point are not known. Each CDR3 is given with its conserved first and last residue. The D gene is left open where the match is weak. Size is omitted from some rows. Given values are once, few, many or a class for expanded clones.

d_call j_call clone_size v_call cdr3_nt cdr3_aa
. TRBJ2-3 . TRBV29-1 TGCAGCGCCGGCACAGATACGCAGTATTTT CSAGTDTQYF
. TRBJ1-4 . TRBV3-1 TGTGCCAGCAGCCAAGATCAGGGGAGTGAAAAACTGTTTTTT CASSQDQGSEKLFF
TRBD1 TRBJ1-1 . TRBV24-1 TGTGCCACCAGTGATTCGGGACAGGGAGCCACTGAAGCTTTCTTT CATSDSGQGATEAFF
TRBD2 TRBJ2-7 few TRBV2 TGTGCCAGCACCCGACTAGCGGGAGGTAACTACGAGCAGTACTTC CASTRLAGGNYEQYF
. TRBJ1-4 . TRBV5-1 TGCGCCAGCAGCTTGATCCCGCCGAGCTCTAATGAAAAACTGTTTTTT CASSLIPPSSNEKLFF
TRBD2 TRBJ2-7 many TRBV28 TGTGCCACCGAAGCGGGGGACGGTTACGAGCAGTACTTC CATEAGDGYEQYF
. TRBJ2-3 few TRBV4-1 TGCGCCAGCAGCCAGGGGGCAGTTGAGGATACGCAGTATTTT CASSQGAVEDTQYF
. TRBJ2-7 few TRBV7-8 TGTGCCAGCAGCTTAGCGCCCGAACCTAGCTCCTACGAGCAGTACTTC CASSLAPEPSSYEQYF
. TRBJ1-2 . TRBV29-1 TGCAGCGTTGATTCTGAGACGGGATATGGCTACACCTTC CSVDSETGYGYTF
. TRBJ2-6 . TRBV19 TGTGCCAGTAGTATAGGTACGGCGGCTGGGGCCAACGTCCTGACTTTC CASSIGTAAGANVLTF
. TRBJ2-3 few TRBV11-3 TGTGCCAGCAGTTCAACCCCCGACCTGAGGACAGATACGCAGTATTTT CASSSTPDLRTDTQYF
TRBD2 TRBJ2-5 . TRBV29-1 TGCAGCGTTGCAGGGACTAGCGGGTCGGAGACCCAGTACTTC CSVAGTSGSETQYF
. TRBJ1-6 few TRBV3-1 TGTGCCAGCAGCCAAGAGATGGCGGGTAATTCACCCCTCCACTTT CASSQEMAGNSPLHF
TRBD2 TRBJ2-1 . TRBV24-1 TGTGCCACCAGTGACTCTAGCGGGAGGGCCTTAGAGCAGTTCTTC CATSDSSGRALEQFF
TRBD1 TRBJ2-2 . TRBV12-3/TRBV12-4 TGTGCCAGCAGTCCCGGGACAGGGTTTGTCCCGGGGGAGCTGTTTTTT CASSPGTGFVPGELFF
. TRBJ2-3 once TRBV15 TGTGCCACCAGCAGCTCAGACAGGAGCCCTAGCACAGATACGCAGTATTTT CATSSSDRSPSTDTQYF